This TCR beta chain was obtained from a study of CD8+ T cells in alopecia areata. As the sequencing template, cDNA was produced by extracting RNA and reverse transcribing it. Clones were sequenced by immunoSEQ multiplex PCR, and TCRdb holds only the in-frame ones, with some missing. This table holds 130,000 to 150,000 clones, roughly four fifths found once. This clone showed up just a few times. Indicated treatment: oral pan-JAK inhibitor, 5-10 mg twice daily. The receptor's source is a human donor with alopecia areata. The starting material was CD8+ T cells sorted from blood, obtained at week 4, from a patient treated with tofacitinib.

The CDR3 nucleotides read TGTGCCAGCAGTGCACAGGGGGGTATAGCTAACTATGGCTACACCTTC. Translation gives CASSAQGGIANYGYTF. The rearrangement links TRBV27 to TRBJ1-2, with TRBD1 matching 8 bases. Trimming removed 5 bases from V and 0 bases from J; junction bases left unmatched: 8. Germline-derived CDR1 and CDR2 are MNHEY and SMNVEV (reference sequence). The CDR3 runs 16 residues.